This TCR beta chain was retrieved from a study of naive and memory T cell subsets. General study findings and limits: Gini index rose across naive, CM, EM and EMRA in CD4 and CD8.

The CDR3 covers 17 residues. In germline, CDR1 is LGHNA, CDR2 YSLEER. Trimming cost V 4 bases and J 4 bases; bases outside gene matches: 11. Concerning this clonotype: Its antigen is currently unknown.

Two oligonucleotides, mixed equimolar, formed the beta constant-region primer covering TRBC1 and TRBC2. The ligated cDNA underwent four PCR rounds using SP2 and nested alpha and beta constant-region primers. TCRdb re-analysed the UMI-ligation and nested PCR reads in MiXCR, keeping a single row per CDR3 protein. The sample gives 8,800 or so distinct CDR3 sequences, around 27% of which show up once; roughly three fifths is in the top ten. Four subsets defined by CD45RA and CD27 were sorted after CD3, CD4, CD8 and live/dead staining. The sample comprised CD8+ TEMRA cells from blood. Subset meaning: effector memory re-expressing CD45RA, CD45RA+ CD27-. This sequence was found in a human donor in good health. The chain has TRBV4-3 and TRBJ2-2, with TRBD2 identical over 8 bases. The CDR3 is CASSPLRLAGSTGELFF. The CDR3 DNA is TGCGCCAGCAGCCCCCTGAGGTTAGCGGGATCCACCGGGGAGCTGTTTTTT.